The clone carrying this T cell receptor (beta chain) appeared a few times. As yet, its antigen is unknown. This entry is derived from a study of T-cell memory formation after mild COVID-19. Barcoded TCR alpha and TCR beta cDNA libraries with UMIs came from 5'RACE using constant-segment primers. TCRdb fed the 5' RACE reads into MiXCR, producing one record per CDR3 protein. The sample consists of approximately 54,000 distinct CDR3 sequences, approximately 12% of them appearing once. V was clipped by 5 bases and J by 0 bases; unmatched bases: 6. There are 14 residues in the CDR3. Germline V CDR1 and CDR2: DFQATT, SNEGSKA (reference sequence). Study-wide findings and caveats: Pre-infection memory already had some responding clones, implying cross-reactive memory joined.

Sequences were obtained from PBMCs or a T cell subset sorted from them (not recorded which). This sequence was found in a man younger than 35 who had mild COVID-19 (a few samples of this study predate the infection). Cell type and time point are not known. V is TRBV20-1 and J is TRBJ1-2, with 7 positions matching TRBD1. CDR3: CSAEGARANYGYTF. As DNA, the CDR3 is TGCAGTGCTGAGGGGGCCCGGGCTAACTATGGCTACACCTTC.